This entry describes one TCR beta chain. The protocol was immunoSEQ multiplex PCR, while the TCRdb copy is restricted to in-frame clones and leaves out a portion. The table records about 120,000 clones, 87% of them present only once. The sample comes from a study of control samples from healthy donors and cancer patients. The material sequenced was blood. This receptor was obtained from a man aged 25 to 45 in good health.

In nucleotides, the CDR3 is TGTGCCAGTAGTCCCCGACAGGGAATCGGAAATCAGCCCCAGCATTTT. Amino acid sequence: CASSPRQGIGNQPQHF. The rearrangement links TRBV19 to TRBJ1-5; 7 bases are shared with TRBD1. Per the germline V gene, CDR1 is LNHDA and CDR2 is SQIVND (reference sequence). The CDR3 totals 16 residues. V was clipped by 5 bases and J by 4 bases; unmatched bases: 11.